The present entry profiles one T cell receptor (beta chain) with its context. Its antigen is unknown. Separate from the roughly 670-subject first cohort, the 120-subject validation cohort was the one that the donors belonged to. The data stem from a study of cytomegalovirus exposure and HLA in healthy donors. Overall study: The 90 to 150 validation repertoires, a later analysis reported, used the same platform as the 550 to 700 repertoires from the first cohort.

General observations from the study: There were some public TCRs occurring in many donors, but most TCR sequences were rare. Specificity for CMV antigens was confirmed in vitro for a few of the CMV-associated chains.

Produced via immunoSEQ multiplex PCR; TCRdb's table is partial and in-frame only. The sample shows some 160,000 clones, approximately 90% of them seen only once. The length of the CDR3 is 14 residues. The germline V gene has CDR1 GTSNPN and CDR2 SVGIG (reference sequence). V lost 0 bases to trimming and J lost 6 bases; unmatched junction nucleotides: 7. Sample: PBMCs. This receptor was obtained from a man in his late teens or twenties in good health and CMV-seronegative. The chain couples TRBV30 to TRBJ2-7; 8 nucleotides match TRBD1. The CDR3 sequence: CAWSVGQGGSEQYV. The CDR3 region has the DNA TGTGCCTGGAGTGTAGGACAGGGTGGGTCCGAGCAGTACGTC.